The present T cell receptor (beta chain) was sequenced within a study of shared clonotypes between healthy human individuals. The naive CD8 population came from CD45RO-negative cells selected for CCR7, without terminally differentiated effector memory CD45RA+ cells. The protocol was immunoSEQ multiplex PCR, while the TCRdb copy is restricted to in-frame clones and leaves out a portion. The sample lists a few million clones, approximately 92% occurring once. This CDR3 has 15 amino acids. Between the trimmed V and J ends, which lost 4 bases and 0 bases, there was a span of 9 bases. The germline CDR1 and CDR2 sequences are MNHEY and SVGAGI.

This receptor was identified in a man aged 18 to 29 in good health. Some clones in this sample may be carry-over from other donors' samples. The chain has TRBV6-5 and TRBJ1-4; D is unresolved. Sequences were obtained from naive CD8+ T cells from PBMCs. The CDR3 sequence is CASSSVGATNEKLFF. In nucleotides, the CDR3 is TGTGCCAGCAGTTCCGTAGGTGCAACTAATGAAAAACTGTTTTTT.